The clone carrying this T cell receptor beta chain was recorded once. What it binds is unknown. This entry belongs to a study of vaccination effects on CD4 cells after COVID-19. Study-wide background: Wells of roughly 2.1 million PBMC each were grown with roughly 10 IU/ml IL-2 and about 9.7 ug/ml peptides.

It was after approximately 11 days of culture that CD4+ T cells were isolated. Germline CDR1 and CDR2: KGHSH and LQKENI. The CDR3 totals 18 residues. Trimming took 4 bases from V and 1 from J; bases not matched to a gene: 10. Using immunoSEQ multiplex PCR, the repertoire was profiled, and TCRdb retains in-frame clones only, with some absent. The repertoire holds tens of thousands of clones, with around 73% as singletons. This sequence was found in a human donor who received a COVID-19 vaccine. The sample in question was CD4+ T cells from PBMCs cultured without peptide, obtained before COVID-19 vaccination. The chain carries TRBV18 and TRBJ2-6; 7 positions match TRBD1. CDR3 residues: CASSRRAGGESGANVLTF. In DNA form, the CDR3 reads TGTGCCAGCTCACGTCGGGCAGGGGGAGAGTCTGGGGCCAACGTCCTGACTTTC. Full variable domain (rest looked up from reference TRBV18 and TRBJ2-6): NAGVMQNPRHLVRRRGQEARLRCSPMKGHSHVYWYRQLPEEGLKFMVYLQKENIIDESGMPKERFSAEFPKEGPSILRIQQVVRGDSAAYFCASSRRAGGESGANVLTFGAGSRLTVL.